The 32 T cell receptor beta chains presented below share a single source sample, sequenced in a study of cytomegalovirus exposure and HLA in healthy donors (dated by TCRdb to about 2017). Library prep was done by the immunoSEQ multiplex PCR assay. The multiplex PCR relied on a mix of 60 forward primers for TCR Vbeta segments and 13 reverse primers for TCR Jbeta segments. In its TCRdb copy, this immuneACCESS table keeps in-frame sequences only and misses some clones. Where compared with another copy, unresolved V genes explain less than half of these, and the others have no known cause. Here the sample has roughly 140,000 clones; roughly 76% occur a single time. The top ten clonotypes cover about 15% of the sample. Sequencing input: PBMCs. The receptor source for this set is a human donor in good health.

This chain connects TRBV6-5 to TRBJ2-5, with a weak D call TRBD1 (7 bases). Germline values: CDR1 MNHEY, CDR2 SVGAGI. Trimming removed 5 bases at V and 5 bases at J, with 18 bases between. The CDR3 covers 15 residues. The CDR3 region is CASSAQGGVGETQYF. CDR3 DNA: TGTGCCAGCAGTGCCCAGGGGGGAGTTGGGGAGACCCAGTACTTC.

In its sample, this clone was seen once. The V gene is TRBV11-1, the J gene TRBJ1-2; no definite D call. This CDR3 comprises 16 residues. CDR1 and CDR2 (germline): SGHAT, FQDESV (reference sequence). V lost 1 base and J lost 2, with 14 bases in between. The CDR3 DNA sequence: TGTGCCAGCAGCTTAGAGAGCGGGGAAAGGAACTATGGCTACACCTTC. It yields the protein CASSLESGERNYGYTF.

The V gene is TRBV19, the J gene TRBJ2-7, with TRBD2 as a possible D gene (6 bases). Germline CDR1 LNHDA, CDR2 SQIVND (reference sequence). The CDR3 has 14 amino acids. The V end lost 5 bases, the J end lost 3 bases, and 14 bases lay between the germline ends. The CDR3 loop reads CASSPGLGVYEQYF. The DNA of the CDR3 is TGTGCCAGTAGTCCGGGACTGGGAGTCTACGAGCAGTACTTC.

The rearrangement links TRBV30 to TRBJ1-1, with D unclear. V lost 4 bases, J lost 2 bases, and 5 bases lay in between. CDR1 is GTSNPN and CDR2 is SVGIG in the germline V gene (reference sequence). The length of the CDR3 is 11 residues. The CDR3 loop is CAWTVNTEAFF. The CDR3 nucleotides are TGTGCCTGGACGGTTAACACTGAAGCTTTCTTT.

This chain joins TRBV10-3 and TRBJ1-4, with TRBD1 as a possible D gene (6 bases). V was pared by 4 bases and J by 4 bases, with 7 bases between. The CDR3 has 13 residues. Germline V CDR1 and CDR2: ENHRY, SYGVKD. The CDR3 is CAISGTDNEKLFF. The DNA for the CDR3 is TGTGCCATCAGTGGGACAGATAATGAAAAACTGTTTTTT.

The rearrangement uses TRBV10-3 and TRBJ2-2; TRBD2 aligns across 13 bases. The CDR3 sequence is 16 residues long. V shed 7 bases, J shed 5 bases, and the junction held 7 bases outside the gene matches. CDR1 and CDR2 from the germline V gene are ENHRY and SYGVKD. DNA for the CDR3: TGTGCCATCAAGAAGACTAGCGGGGGGCGGACCGGGGAGCTGTTTTTT. This translates into CAIKKTSGGRTGELFF.

The genes are TRBV11-2 and TRBJ2-7, with D possibly TRBD1 on 5 matching bases. V was pared by 4 bases and J by 3 bases, with 10 bases between. The CDR3 sequence is 13 residues long. Germline CDR1 reads SGHAT; CDR2 reads FQNNGV. The CDR3 region is CASSSDRFYEQYF. The CDR3 coding sequence is TGTGCCAGCAGCTCCGACAGATTCTACGAGCAGTACTTC.

The rearrangement joins TRBV11-2 to TRBJ2-3; 16 bases agree with TRBD2. V lost 4 bases, J lost 2 bases, and 3 bases stayed unmatched. The CDR3 runs to 17 residues. Germline values: CDR1 SGHAT, CDR2 FQNNGV. CDR3: CASSSGTSGGATDTQYF. CDR3 sequence (DNA): TGTGCCAGCAGCTCCGGGACTAGCGGGGGGGCCACAGATACGCAGTATTTT. The complete variable domain, with remaining parts taken from reference TRBV11-2 and TRBJ2-3, reads EAGVAQSPRYKIIEKRQSVAFWCNPISGHATLYWYQQILGQGPKLLIQFQNNGVVDDSQLPKDRFSAERLKGVDSTLKIQPAKLEDSAVYLCASSSGTSGGATDTQYFGPGTRLTVL.

The gene calls are TRBV15 and TRBJ1-1; no clear D gene. The germline V gene encodes CDR1 LNHNV and CDR2 YYDKDF (reference sequence). The CDR3 covers 15 residues. Trimming cost V 0 bases and J 8 bases, with 16 bases left between them. This CDR3 is CATSRDSAAPREAFF. CDR3 nucleotide sequence: TGTGCCACCAGCAGAGATTCGGCGGCTCCTCGGGAAGCTTTCTTT.

Turning to this clone: One end of the junction varies from germline; a read error may be responsible. V and J are TRBV7-9 and TRBJ2-2; perhaps TRBD2 as D (6 bases). The CDR3 contains 17 residues. Germline CDR1 and CDR2: SEHNR and FQNEAQ (reference sequence). The DNA for the CDR3 is TGTTCCAGCAGCTTAGGGTTTTCGGGAGTTTTTACCGGGGAGCTGTTTTTT. This translates into CSSSLGFSGVFTGELFF.

This clone was observed a few times. This chain uses TRBV6-5 with TRBJ2-7; D is perhaps TRBD1 (5 bases). V was clipped by 5 bases and J by 6 bases, with 11 bases between them. CDR1 and CDR2 from the germline V gene are MNHEY and SVGAGI. CDR3 size: 12 residues. CDR3: CASSRQGGEQYF. The DNA for the CDR3 is TGTGCCAGCAGTCGGCAGGGCGGCGAGCAGTACTTC.

The chain has TRBV30 and TRBJ2-1, with D perhaps matching TRBD2 (5 bases). Trimming cost V 0 bases and J 6 bases, with 12 bases left between them. The germline CDR1 and CDR2 sequences are GTSNPN and SVGIG (reference sequence). CDR3 length: 14 amino acids. CDR3: CAWSVSGMFNEQFF. CDR3 sequence (DNA): TGTGCCTGGAGTGTATCGGGAATGTTCAATGAGCAGTTCTTC.

The chain couples TRBV5-6 to TRBJ2-2, with D maybe TRBD1 (5 bases). Germline V gene lookup returns CDR1 SGHDT and CDR2 YYEEEE. The CDR3 extends over 18 amino acids. The germline V and J ends were trimmed by 0 bases and 4 bases, with 19 bases remaining between them. The CDR3 region is CASSLVLGLSRATGELFF. The CDR3 DNA is TGTGCCAGCAGCTTGGTCCTCGGTCTAAGCAGGGCCACCGGGGAGCTGTTTTTT.

The chain employs TRBV30 and TRBJ1-1; possible D gene TRBD1, 5 bases. The CDR3 is 12 amino acids. CDR1 GTSNPN and CDR2 SVGIG come from the germline V gene (reference sequence). V lost 0 bases to trimming and J lost 11 bases, with 13 bases between them. CDR3 nucleotide sequence: TGTGCCTGGAGTGTATCGGGCAGGGTTGCTTTCTTT. It yields the protein CAWSVSGRVAFF.

V is TRBV12-2 and J is TRBJ1-2; TRBD1, the D gene given by the table, was not confirmed from the DNA. TRBV12-2 is listed as a pseudogene. The CDR3 loop spans 14 amino acids. This CDR3 reads CASRFPGHLYGYTF. The CDR3 coding sequence is TGTGCAAGTCGCTTCCCGGGACACCTCTATGGCTACACCTTC.

The CDR3 region is CAISGSSGAYNEQFF. CDR3 nucleotide sequence: TGTGCCATCAGTGGGTCTAGCGGGGCATACAATGAGCAGTTCTTC. The rearrangement uses TRBV10-3 and TRBJ2-1, with 9 positions matching TRBD2. With 4 bases clipped from V and 4 bases from J, the junction kept 5 bases outside the gene matches. The V gene's germline CDR1 is ENHRY and CDR2 SYGVKD. The CDR3 has 15 amino acids.

The chain recombines TRBV2 with TRBJ2-1; no clear D gene. The CDR3 is made up of 15 amino acids. V gave up 5 bases and J gave up 0 bases, with 11 bases separating them. Germline loops: CDR1 SNHLY, CDR2 FYNNEI. CDR3 sequence: CASSTTVSSYNEQFF. In DNA, the CDR3 is TGTGCCAGCAGTACGACTGTGAGCTCCTACAATGAGCAGTTCTTC.

The table lists this clone with a few counts. J is TRBJ1-6 and V is TRBV5-4; 8 bases fit TRBD1. The length of the CDR3 is 15 residues. Per the germline V gene, CDR1 is SGHNT and CDR2 is YYREEE (reference sequence). V was pared by 0 bases and J by 10 bases, with 6 bases of the junction left unmatched. The CDR3 here is CASSLGQGAGSPLHF. CDR3 nucleotide sequence: TGTGCCAGCAGCTTGGGGCAGGGGGCGGGGTCACCCCTCCACTTT.

The chain links TRBV6-6 to TRBJ2-4; tentatively, D is TRBD1 (6 bases). Between the trimmed V and J ends, which lost 6 bases and 0 bases, there was a span of 12 bases. This CDR3 contains 15 residues. Germline CDR1 reads MNHNY; CDR2 reads SVGAGI (reference sequence). The CDR3 here is CASSVTGLAKNIQYF. CDR3 coding DNA: TGTGCCAGCAGCGTTACAGGGCTAGCCAAAAACATTCAGTACTTC.

CDR3 loop: CASSLGTGAYGYTF. The CDR3 DNA follows: TGTGCCAGCAGCCTCGGGACAGGGGCTTATGGCTACACCTTC. The chain couples TRBV28 to TRBJ1-2, with TRBD1 matching 10 bases. Germline-derived CDR1 and CDR2 are MDHEN and SYDVKM. The V segment lost 6 bases and the J segment 5 bases; nucleotides outside the gene matches: 6. The CDR3 sequence is 14 residues long.

This chain links TRBV11-3 with TRBJ1-2; D is undetermined. The CDR3 totals 13 residues. Germline CDR1 is SGHNT and CDR2 is YENEEA. Trimming removed 6 bases from V and 0 bases from J, with 8 bases in between. CDR3 region: CASSKSANYGYTF. For the CDR3, the DNA is TGTGCCAGCAGTAAAAGCGCTAACTATGGCTACACCTTC.

This chain connects TRBV6-1 to TRBJ1-1; 9 bases are a match to TRBD1. The germline CDR1 and CDR2 sequences are MNHNS and SASEGT. With V trimmed by 6 bases and J by 5 bases, 7 bases remained unmatched. The CDR3 extends over 14 amino acids. The CDR3 DNA follows: TGTGCCAGCAGAGCGACAGGGGGATTTACTGAAGCTTTCTTT. Protein sequence: CASRATGGFTEAFF.

This clone was found once. V and J are TRBV6-1 and TRBJ2-1; D is possibly TRBD2 (7 bases). Trimming left V 7 bases short and J 8 bases short, with 21 bases between. The CDR3 contains 15 residues. Germline assignment: CDR1 MNHNS and CDR2 SASEGT. CDR3 protein: CASTYSGQGWDEQFF. CDR3 bases: TGTGCCAGCACCTATAGCGGGCAGGGGTGGGATGAGCAGTTCTTC.

CDR3 loop: CASSQLRRVPGDTQYF. CDR3 bases: TGCGCCAGCAGCCAGCTCCGCCGGGTCCCCGGGGATACGCAGTATTTT. This chain joins TRBV4-1 and TRBJ2-3; D gene unclear. The germline V and J ends were trimmed by 3 bases and 6 bases, with 19 bases remaining between them. The CDR3 has 16 amino acids. Germline CDR1 reads MGHRA; CDR2 reads YSYEKL.

This clone occurred a few times. V gene TRBV19 combines with J gene TRBJ1-5; a possible D gene is TRBD1 (5 bases). The V end was cut by 3 bases, the J end by 2 bases, with 11 bases between. Germline CDR1 reads LNHDA; CDR2 reads SQIVND (reference sequence). This CDR3 is 15 amino acids long. The CDR3 coding sequence is TGTGCCAGTAGTATCCAGGGTACGCGCAATCAGCCCCAGCATTTT. Amino acids: CASSIQGTRNQPQHF.

The rearrangement uses TRBV7-2 and TRBJ2-3, with D unclear. This CDR3 region has 14 residues. Germline lookup yields CDR1 SGHTA and CDR2 FQGNSA. V shed 5 bases and J shed 3 bases, with 12 bases lying between them. CDR3 sequence: CASSARSGTDTQYF. CDR3 nucleotides: TGTGCCAGCAGCGCCCGATCCGGTACAGATACGCAGTATTTT.

This clone occurred a few times. CDR3 loop: CASRGTSGTETQYF. In DNA, the CDR3 is TGTGCCAGCAGAGGGACTAGCGGGACGGAGACCCAGTACTTC. The chain uses TRBV2 and TRBJ2-5, with 13 bases that match TRBD2. CDR3 size: 14 residues. Germline-derived CDR1 and CDR2 are SNHLY and FYNNEI. V lost 6 bases to trimming and J lost 5 bases; unmatched junction nucleotides: 3.

This sequence joins TRBV5-6 and TRBJ2-1, with 9 bases fitting TRBD2. The CDR3 has 16 amino acids. The ends lost 4 bases at V and 4 bases at J; junction bases unmatched: 9. Germline V gene data show CDR1 as SGHDT and CDR2 as YYEEEE. The chain's CDR3 is CASSLDSGSRYNEQFF. The CDR3 DNA sequence: TGTGCCAGCAGCCTGGATAGCGGGAGCCGGTACAATGAGCAGTTCTTC.

This chain joins TRBV18 and TRBJ1-2; 7 nucleotides align to TRBD1. Losses at the gene ends were 5 bases for V and 8 bases for J; bases not matched to a gene: 14. The CDR3 loop spans 15 amino acids. Germline values: CDR1 KGHSH, CDR2 LQKENI. The CDR3 coding sequence is TGTGCCAGCTCAGAGGGGGCCGAGATCTATCGCGGCTACACCTTC. Protein product: CASSEGAEIYRGYTF. The whole variable domain, remainder taken from reference TRBV18 and TRBJ1-2, is NAGVMQNPRHLVRRRGQEARLRCSPMKGHSHVYWYRQLPEEGLKFMVYLQKENIIDESGMPKERFSAEFPKEGPSILRIQQVVRGDSAAYFCASSEGAEIYRGYTFGSGTRLTVV.

The rearrangement links TRBV7-9 to TRBJ1-5; TRBD1 is a possible D gene (5 bases). This CDR3 region has 15 residues. The V end was cut by 5 bases, the J end by 2 bases, with 13 bases between. CDR1 SEHNR and CDR2 FQNEAQ come from the germline V gene (reference sequence). The CDR3 sequence: CASSPLPGGNQPQHF. The CDR3 DNA sequence: TGTGCCAGCAGCCCCCTCCCGGGGGGCAATCAGCCCCAGCATTTT.

The chain employs TRBV10-3 and TRBJ2-4, with TRBD1 identical over 9 bases. The CDR3 totals 16 residues. The V gene's germline CDR1 is ENHRY and CDR2 SYGVKD. The V segment lost 6 bases and the J segment 9 bases; nucleotides outside the gene matches: 15. CDR3 sequence: CAISDRDRAPEGIQYF. Written as DNA, the CDR3 is TGTGCCATCAGCGACCGGGACAGGGCTCCCGAGGGCATTCAGTACTTC.

The chain couples TRBV28 to TRBJ2-7, with D perhaps matching TRBD2 (5 bases). CDR3 size: 13 residues. With 2 bases removed from V and 6 bases from J, the gap between germline ends came to 11 bases. Germline V CDR1 and CDR2: MDHEN, SYDVKM. CDR3 amino acids: CASSLNAGPEQYF. Written as DNA, the CDR3 is TGTGCCAGCAGTTTAAATGCGGGCCCCGAGCAGTACTTC.